The clone carrying this T cell receptor beta chain was seen only a few times. The data derive from a study of cytomegalovirus exposure and HLA in healthy donors. Amplification used 60 Vbeta primers and 13 Jbeta primers. Sequenced by immunoSEQ multiplex PCR; TCRdb stores in-frame clones only, minus some. The table has about 110,000 clones, roughly 70% seen once. The CDR3 loop spans 16 amino acids. Germline values: CDR1 SGHTA, CDR2 FQGNSA. Unmatched junction bases numbered 6, after V lost 4 bases and J lost 0 bases. Material: PBMCs. This sequence joins TRBV7-2 and TRBJ2-7, with TRBD2 matching over 10 bases. The TCR was taken from a male donor in good health and CMV-seropositive. In DNA, the CDR3 is TGTGCCAGCAGCTACTTTGAGCGGGAGGGCTCCTACGAGCAGTACTTC. Encoded protein: CASSYFEREGSYEQYF.